The 8 T cell receptor beta chains below were found in one sample sequenced in a study of early T cells in non-severe SARS-CoV-2 infection. TCRdb recomputed calls from the 5' RACE reads with MiXCR, one row per CDR3 protein. The table records roughly 50,000 distinct CDR3 sequences, under 8.5% of them present only once. Sequencing input: whole blood. Source of these receptors: an adult who was a healthcare worker with PCR-confirmed SARS-CoV-2 infection or an uninfected control (not recorded which).

J is TRBJ2-5 and V is TRBV5-1; D remains unclear. Germline V CDR1 and CDR2: SGHRS, YFSETQ. The V and J ends lost 1 base and 4 bases respectively, with 11 bases between them. The CDR3 consists of 14 residues. In DNA, the CDR3 is TGCGCCAGCAGCTTGTACGGTGTCGGAGAGACCCAGTACTTC. Translation gives CASSLYGVGETQYF.

This clonotype has at least ten counts. The chain is built from TRBV10-2 and TRBJ2-7; 9 bases are shared with TRBD2. The CDR3 covers 13 residues. The trim removed 5 bases at V and 3 bases at J, leaving 2 bases unmatched. Germline CDR1 WSHSY, CDR2 SAAADI. Here the CDR3 reads CASSYSGGYEQYF. As DNA, the CDR3 is TGCGCCAGCAGTTATAGCGGGGGCTACGAGCAGTACTTC.

This clonotype was observed a few times. The chain has TRBV11-2 and TRBJ2-2; 12 bases match TRBD2. The V and J ends lost 3 bases and 0 bases, in that order; junction bases with no gene match: 2. This CDR3 contains 17 residues. The germline CDR1 and CDR2 sequences are SGHAT and FQNNGV. CDR3 amino acids: CASSLGLAGTNTGELFF. DNA for the CDR3: TGTGCCAGCAGCTTGGGACTAGCGGGCACGAACACCGGGGAGCTGTTTTTT.

This chain links TRBV10-3 with TRBJ2-5; 7 bases align to TRBD1. The germline V gene has CDR1 ENHRY and CDR2 SYGVKD. The CDR3 contains 16 residues. V lost 0 bases and J lost 5; bases outside the gene matches: 9. The chain's CDR3 is CAISESKGARRETQYF. The CDR3 bases are TGTGCCATCAGTGAGTCGAAGGGGGCGCGCAGGGAGACCCAGTACTTC.

This clonotype was counted at least ten times. The chain carries TRBV29-1 and TRBJ2-7; 13 positions agree with TRBD2. V was clipped by 7 bases and J by 7 bases; unmatched bases: 7. Germline CDR1 and CDR2: SQVTM and ANQGSEA. The CDR3 loop spans 13 amino acids. Written as DNA, the CDR3 is TGCAGCGGTGGACTAGCGGGAGCTCGGGAGCAGTACTTC. Amino acids: CSGGLAGAREQYF.

This clonotype occurred many times. The DNA of the CDR3 is TGTGCCAGCACCCTGAATTCACCCCTCCACTTT. Its protein is CASTLNSPLHF. V and J are TRBV25-1 and TRBJ1-6, with D unresolved. Between the trimmed V and J ends, which lost 7 bases and 7 bases, there was a span of 5 bases. The CDR3 length is 11 residues. Germline V CDR1 and CDR2: MGHDK, SYGVNS.

This clonotype was found a few times. The chain recombines TRBV2 with TRBJ2-3; D remains ambiguous. This CDR3 region has 11 residues. Germline values: CDR1 SNHLY, CDR2 FYNNEI. Between the trimmed V and J ends, which lost 6 bases and 2 bases, there was a span of 3 bases. CDR3 coding DNA: TGTGCCAGCAGGGACACAGATACGCAGTATTTT. Translating gives CASRDTDTQYF.

This chain uses TRBV12-5 with TRBJ2-2; D uncertain. Between the trimmed V and J ends, which lost 3 bases and 4 bases, there was a span of 6 bases. This CDR3 region has 13 residues. Germline values: CDR1 LGHNT, CDR2 FRNRAP. CDR3 in DNA: TGTGCTAGTGGTTTCACCCTCACCGGGGAGCTGTTTTTT. Translating it yields CASGFTLTGELFF.